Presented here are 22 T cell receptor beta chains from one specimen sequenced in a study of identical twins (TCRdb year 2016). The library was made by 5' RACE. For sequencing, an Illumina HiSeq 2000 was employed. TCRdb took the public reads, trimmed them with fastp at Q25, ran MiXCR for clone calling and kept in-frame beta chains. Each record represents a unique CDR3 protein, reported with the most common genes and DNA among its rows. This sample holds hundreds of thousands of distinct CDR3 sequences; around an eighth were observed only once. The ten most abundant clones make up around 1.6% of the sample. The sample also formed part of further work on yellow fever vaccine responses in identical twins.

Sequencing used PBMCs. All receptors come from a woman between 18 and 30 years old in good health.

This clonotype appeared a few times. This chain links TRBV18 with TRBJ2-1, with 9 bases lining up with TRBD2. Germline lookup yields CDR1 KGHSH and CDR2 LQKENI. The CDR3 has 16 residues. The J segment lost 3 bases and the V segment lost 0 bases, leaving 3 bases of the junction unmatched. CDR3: CASSPPASGNYNEQFF. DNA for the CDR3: TGTGCCAGCTCACCACCTGCTAGCGGGAACTACAATGAGCAGTTCTTC. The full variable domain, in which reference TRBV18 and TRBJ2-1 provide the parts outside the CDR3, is NAGVMQNPRHLVRRRGQEARLRCSPMKGHSHVYWYRQLPEEGLKFMVYLQKENIIDESGMPKERFSAEFPKEGPSILRIQQVVRGDSAAYFCASSPPASGNYNEQFFGPGTRLTVL.

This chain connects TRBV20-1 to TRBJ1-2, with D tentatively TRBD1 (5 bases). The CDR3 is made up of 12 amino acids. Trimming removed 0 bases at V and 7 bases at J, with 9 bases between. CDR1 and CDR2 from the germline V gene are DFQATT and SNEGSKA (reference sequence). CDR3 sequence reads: CSAREGQAGYTF. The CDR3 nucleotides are TGCAGTGCTAGAGAGGGGCAGGCTGGCTACACCTTC.

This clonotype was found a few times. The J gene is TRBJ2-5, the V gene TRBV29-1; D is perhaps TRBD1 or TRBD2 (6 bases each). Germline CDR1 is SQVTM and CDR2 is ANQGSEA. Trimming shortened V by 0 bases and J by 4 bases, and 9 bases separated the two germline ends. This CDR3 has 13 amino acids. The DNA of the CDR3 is TGCAGCGTTGAAGATGGGGGGCGAGAGACCCAGTACTTC. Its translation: CSVEDGGRETQYF.

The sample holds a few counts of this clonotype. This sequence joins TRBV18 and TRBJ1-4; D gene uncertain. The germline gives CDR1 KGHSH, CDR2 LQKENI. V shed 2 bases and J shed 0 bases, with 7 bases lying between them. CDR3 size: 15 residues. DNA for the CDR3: TGTGCCAGCTCACCAGTGAAAACAACTAATGAAAAACTGTTTTTT. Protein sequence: CASSPVKTTNEKLFF.

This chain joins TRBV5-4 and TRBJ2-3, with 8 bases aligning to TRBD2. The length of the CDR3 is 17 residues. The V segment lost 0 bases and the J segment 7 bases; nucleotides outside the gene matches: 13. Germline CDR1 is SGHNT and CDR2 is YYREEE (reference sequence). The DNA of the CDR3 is TGTGCCAGCAGCTTGGCTCATTACGGGGGGGCCGGGAATACGCAGTATTTT. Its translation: CASSLAHYGGAGNTQYF.

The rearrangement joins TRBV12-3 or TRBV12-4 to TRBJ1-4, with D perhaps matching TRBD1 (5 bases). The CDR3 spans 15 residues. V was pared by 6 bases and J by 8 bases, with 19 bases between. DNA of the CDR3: TGTGCCAGCAGCACCGCCGTGAGGGCAGGGGAAAAACTGTTTTTT. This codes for CASSTAVRAGEKLFF.

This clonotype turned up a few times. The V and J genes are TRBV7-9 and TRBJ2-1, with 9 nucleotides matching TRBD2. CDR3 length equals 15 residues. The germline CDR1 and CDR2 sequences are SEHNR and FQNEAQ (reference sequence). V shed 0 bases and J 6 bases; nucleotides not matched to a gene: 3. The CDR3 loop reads CASSLASGRPNEQFF. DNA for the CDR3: TGTGCCAGCAGCTTAGCTAGCGGGAGACCCAATGAGCAGTTCTTC.

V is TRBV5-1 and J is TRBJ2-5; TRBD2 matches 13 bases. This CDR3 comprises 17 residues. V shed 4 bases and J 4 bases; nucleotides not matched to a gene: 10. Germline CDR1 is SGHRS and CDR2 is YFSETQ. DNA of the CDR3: TGCGCCAGCAGCCCCGGACTAGCGGGAGTAGCGATAGAGACCCAGTACTTC. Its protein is CASSPGLAGVAIETQYF.

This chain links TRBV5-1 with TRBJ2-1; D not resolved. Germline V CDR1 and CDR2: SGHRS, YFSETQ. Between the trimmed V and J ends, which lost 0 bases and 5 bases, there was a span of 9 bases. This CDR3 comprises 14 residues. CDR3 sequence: CASSLDSNNNEQFF. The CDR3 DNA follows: TGCGCCAGCAGCTTGGACAGTAATAACAATGAGCAGTTCTTC.

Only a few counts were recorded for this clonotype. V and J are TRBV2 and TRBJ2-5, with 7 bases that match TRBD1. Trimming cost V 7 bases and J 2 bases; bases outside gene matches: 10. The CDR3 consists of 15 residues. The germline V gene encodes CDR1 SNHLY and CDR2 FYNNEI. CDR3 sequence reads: CASKSQGVVQETQYF. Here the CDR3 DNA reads TGTGCCAGCAAGTCTCAGGGGGTGGTACAAGAGACCCAGTACTTC.

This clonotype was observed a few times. The CDR3 DNA reads as TGCAGCGTTGAAGATAGGAGGGGCAGGATTGAGCAGTTCTTC. Translated, it gives CSVEDRRGRIEQFF. V usage is TRBV29-1 and J usage is TRBJ2-1; a possible D gene is TRBD2 (6 bases). The V and J ends lost 0 bases and 9 bases respectively, with 15 bases between them. The germline V gene encodes CDR1 SQVTM and CDR2 ANQGSEA. This CDR3 contains 14 residues.

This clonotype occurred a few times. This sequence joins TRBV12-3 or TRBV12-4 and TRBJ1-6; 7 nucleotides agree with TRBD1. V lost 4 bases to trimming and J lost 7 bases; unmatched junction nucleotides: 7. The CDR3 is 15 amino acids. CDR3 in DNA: TGTGCCAGCAGTTCCAGGGGGACTCCGAATTCACCCCTCCACTTT. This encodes CASSSRGTPNSPLHF.

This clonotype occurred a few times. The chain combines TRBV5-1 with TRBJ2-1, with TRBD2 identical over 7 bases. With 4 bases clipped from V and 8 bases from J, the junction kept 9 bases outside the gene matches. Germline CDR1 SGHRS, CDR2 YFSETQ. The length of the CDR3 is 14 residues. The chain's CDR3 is CASSPRRGDHEQFF. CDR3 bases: TGCGCCAGCAGCCCCCGTCGGGGGGATCATGAGCAGTTCTTC. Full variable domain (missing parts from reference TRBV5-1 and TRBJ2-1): KAGVTQTPRYLIKTRGQQVTLSCSPISGHRSVSWYQQTPGQGLQFLFEYFSETQRNKGNFPGRFSGRQFSNSRSEMNVSTLELGDSALYLCASSPRRGDHEQFFGPGTRLTVL.

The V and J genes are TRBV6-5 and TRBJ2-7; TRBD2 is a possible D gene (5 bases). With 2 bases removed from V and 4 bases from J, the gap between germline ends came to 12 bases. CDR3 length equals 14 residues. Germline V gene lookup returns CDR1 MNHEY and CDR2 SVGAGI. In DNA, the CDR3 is TGTGCCAGCAGTTACCTCCCGGGAACATACGAGCAGTACTTC. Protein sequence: CASSYLPGTYEQYF.

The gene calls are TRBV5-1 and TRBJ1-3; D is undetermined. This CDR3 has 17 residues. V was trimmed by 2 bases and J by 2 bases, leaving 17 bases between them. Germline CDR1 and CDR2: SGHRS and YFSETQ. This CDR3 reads CASSFLPSAVTGNTIYF. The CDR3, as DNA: TGCGCCAGCAGCTTCCTCCCATCGGCGGTAACTGGAAACACCATATATTTT.

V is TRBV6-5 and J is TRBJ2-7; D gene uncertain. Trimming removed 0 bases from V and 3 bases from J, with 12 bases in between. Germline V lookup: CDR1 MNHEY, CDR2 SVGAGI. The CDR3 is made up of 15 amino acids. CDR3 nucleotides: TGTGCCAGCAGTTACTCAAGAAGCGTACGCTACGAGCAGTACTTC. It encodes CASSYSRSVRYEQYF.

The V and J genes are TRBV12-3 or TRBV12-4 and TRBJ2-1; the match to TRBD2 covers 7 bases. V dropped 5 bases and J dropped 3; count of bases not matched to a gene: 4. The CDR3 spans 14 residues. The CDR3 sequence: CASSVLAVYNEQFF. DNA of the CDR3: TGTGCCAGCAGTGTCCTAGCGGTCTACAATGAGCAGTTCTTC.

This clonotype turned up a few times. CDR3 in amino acids: CASSDTGVDTGELFF. The DNA for the CDR3 is TGTGCCAGCAGTGATACAGGGGTTGACACCGGGGAGCTGTTTTTT. The gene calls are TRBV28 and TRBJ2-2; TRBD1 aligns across 7 bases. V shed 5 bases and J 3 bases; nucleotides not matched to a gene: 6. The V gene's germline CDR1 is MDHEN and CDR2 SYDVKM. The CDR3 totals 15 residues. Drawing the rest from reference TRBV28 and TRBJ2-2, the complete variable domain is DVKVTQSSRYLVKRTGEKVFLECVQDMDHENMFWYRQDPGLGLRLIYFSYDVKMKEKGDIPEGYSVSREKKERFSLILESASTNQTSMYLCASSDTGVDTGELFFGEGSRLTVL.

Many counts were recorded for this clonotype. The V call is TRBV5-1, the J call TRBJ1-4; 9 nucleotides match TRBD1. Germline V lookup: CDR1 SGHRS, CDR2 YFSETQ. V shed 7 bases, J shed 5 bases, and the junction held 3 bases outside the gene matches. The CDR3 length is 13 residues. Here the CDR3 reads CASAGTGNEKLFF. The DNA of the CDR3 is TGCGCCAGCGCCGGGACAGGGAATGAAAAACTGTTTTTT.

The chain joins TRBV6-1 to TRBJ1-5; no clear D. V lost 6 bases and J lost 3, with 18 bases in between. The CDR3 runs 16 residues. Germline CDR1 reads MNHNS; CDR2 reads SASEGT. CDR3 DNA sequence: TGTGCCAGCAGCACCTCGCTGACGGTTTACAATCAGCCCCAGCATTTT. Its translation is CASSTSLTVYNQPQHF.

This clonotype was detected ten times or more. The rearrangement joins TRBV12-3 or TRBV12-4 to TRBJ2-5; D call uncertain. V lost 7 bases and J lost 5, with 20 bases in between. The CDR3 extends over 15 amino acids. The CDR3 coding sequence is TGTGCCAGCACCCCCCTGACCGGTGGTCTGGAGACCCAGTACTTC. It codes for CASTPLTGGLETQYF.

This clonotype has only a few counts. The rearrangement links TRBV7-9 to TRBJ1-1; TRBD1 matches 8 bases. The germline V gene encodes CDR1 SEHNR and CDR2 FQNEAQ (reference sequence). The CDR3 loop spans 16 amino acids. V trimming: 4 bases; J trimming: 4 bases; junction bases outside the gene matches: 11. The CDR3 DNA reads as TGTGCCAGCAGCTCCCGCTCGACAGGGGAATTCACTGAAGCTTTCTTT. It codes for CASSSRSTGEFTEAFF.